The 5 T cell receptor beta chains below were found in one sample sequenced in a study of shared clonotypes between healthy human individuals (TCRdb year 2020). Library method: the immunoSEQ multiplex PCR assay. Drawn from immuneACCESS, this table holds only the in-frame rearrangements with V and J called that TCRdb kept. Clones are partly lost; checked studies trace under half to an unresolved V gene and leave the rest unexplained. This sample is represented by about half a million clones; 77% of them were singletons. The ten most abundant clones make up around 12% of the sample. The sample taken for sequencing was PBMCs. Every receptor here comes from a woman between 35 and 50 years old in good health. Some clones in this sample may be carry-over from other donors' samples.

A word on this clone: Other DNA sequences in this specimen translate into the identical CDR3. The chain links TRBV5-6 to TRBJ2-7; D gene uncertain. V lost 0 bases to trimming and J lost 0 bases, with 7 bases between them. The germline V gene encodes CDR1 SGHDT and CDR2 YYEEEE. The CDR3 covers 14 residues. The CDR3 loop reads CASSLGGSSYEQYF. DNA of the CDR3: TGTGCCAGCAGCTTGGGGGGAAGCTCCTACGAGCAGTACTTC.

This clone was seen at least ten times. The chain recombines TRBV7-9 with TRBJ2-7; possible D gene TRBD1, 7 bases. This CDR3 has 16 amino acids. The germline V gene has CDR1 SEHNR and CDR2 FQNEAQ (reference sequence). Trimming shortened V by 4 bases and J by 3 bases, and 19 bases separated the two germline ends. CDR3 in amino acids: CASSSPRGTAIYEQYF. CDR3 coding DNA: TGTGCCAGCAGCTCCCCCCGGGGGACAGCTATCTACGAGCAGTACTTC.

The chain has TRBV2 and TRBJ1-5; no clear D gene. CDR3 length equals 13 residues. Germline-derived CDR1 and CDR2 are SNHLY and FYNNEI. The V end lost 2 bases, the J end lost 5 bases, and 7 bases lay between the germline ends. The CDR3 spells CASSEWRDQPQHF. CDR3 DNA sequence: TGTGCCAGCAGTGAATGGAGGGATCAGCCCCAGCATTTT.

The genes are TRBV11-2 and TRBJ1-1, with D possibly TRBD1 on 5 matching bases. The CDR3 loop spans 13 amino acids. CDR1 is SGHAT and CDR2 is FQNNGV in the germline V gene. The germline V and J ends were trimmed by 5 bases and 5 bases, with 12 bases remaining between them. The CDR3 bases are TGTGCCAGCAGCCCCGGGACTGGGACTGAAGCTTTCTTT. Translation gives CASSPGTGTEAFF.

CDR3 in DNA: TGTGCCTGGAGCCTAGTGGTTGGCACCGGGGAGCTGTTTTTT. It codes for CAWSLVVGTGELFF. The chain is built from TRBV30 and TRBJ2-2; no definite D call. The V end lost 3 bases, the J end lost 4 bases, and 12 bases lay between the germline ends. Germline V gives CDR1 GTSNPN, CDR2 SVGIG (reference sequence). The length of the CDR3 is 14 residues.